One sample yielded the 10 T cell receptor beta chains listed below, sequenced in a study of OX40 agonist ivuxolimab in advanced cancers. Clones were sequenced by immunoSEQ multiplex PCR, and TCRdb holds only the in-frame ones, with some missing. The sample consists of approximately 90,000 clones, 88% of them appearing once. The sequencing here drew on CD4+ or CD8+ T cells sorted from blood, taken in a trial of the OX40 agonist ivuxolimab. The receptor source for this set is an adult with an advanced solid tumor such as melanoma, head and neck, liver or kidney cancer.

This clone appeared a single time. V usage is TRBV19 and J usage is TRBJ1-5; D remains unclear. There are 15 residues in the CDR3. Germline-derived CDR1 and CDR2 are LNHDA and SQIVND (reference sequence). V lost 2 bases and J lost 0, with 8 bases in between. The CDR3 sequence: CASSIWRHSNQPQHF. The CDR3 region has the DNA TGTGCCAGTAGTATATGGAGACATAGCAATCAGCCCCAGCATTTT.

The rearrangement links TRBV5-1 to TRBJ2-2; 9 bases agree with TRBD1. From germline, CDR1 is SGHRS and CDR2 YFSETQ. The CDR3 sequence is 15 residues long. J gave up 4 bases and V 0 bases, and 1 base lay outside the gene matches. The CDR3 sequence: CASSLGQGVTGELFF. The CDR3 DNA is TGCGCCAGCAGCTTGGGACAGGGGGTCACCGGGGAGCTGTTTTTT.

The rearrangement joins TRBV2 to TRBJ2-3; D unresolved. V was cut by 6 bases and J by 0 bases, with 16 bases left in between. This CDR3 region has 16 residues. CDR1 and CDR2 (germline): SNHLY, FYNNEI. CDR3 region: CASSVLRADSTDTQYF. CDR3 nucleotides: TGTGCCAGCAGCGTCCTCCGGGCGGACAGCACAGATACGCAGTATTTT.

This clone has a single count. The genes are TRBV5-1 and TRBJ1-1; D not resolved. V was clipped by 0 bases and J by 0 bases, with 12 bases between them. Per the germline V gene, CDR1 is SGHRS and CDR2 is YFSETQ. CDR3 size: 16 residues. DNA of the CDR3: TGCGCCAGCAGCTTGGTGACTGCTTCAATGAACACTGAAGCTTTCTTT. Its translation: CASSLVTASMNTEAFF.

The chain is built from TRBV7-2 and TRBJ1-6; weak D call: TRBD1 (5 bases). Germline CDR1 SGHTA, CDR2 FQGNSA. The CDR3 loop spans 13 amino acids. With 5 bases removed from V and 14 bases from J, the gap between germline ends came to 16 bases. CDR3 sequence: CASSIARIRALHF. CDR3 DNA sequence: TGTGCCAGCAGCATCGCCCGGATCAGGGCCCTCCACTTT.

This rearrangement joins TRBV2 to TRBJ1-2, with TRBD1 matching 9 bases. CDR3 length: 12 amino acids. Germline V gives CDR1 SNHLY, CDR2 FYNNEI. V lost 7 bases and J lost 5; bases outside the gene matches: 2. The CDR3 reads CASTGQGYGYTF. CDR3 nucleotide sequence: TGTGCCAGCACGGGACAGGGATATGGCTACACCTTC.

The chain is built from TRBV4-2 and TRBJ2-3; D is perhaps TRBD2 (6 bases). This CDR3 has 15 residues. The V end was cut by 4 bases, the J end by 2 bases, with 13 bases between. Germline CDR1 reads LGHNA; CDR2 reads YNFKEQ. Written as DNA, the CDR3 is TGTGCCAGCAGCCTTATGGCGGGGTCCACAGATACGCAGTATTTT. Its protein product is CASSLMAGSTDTQYF.

The gene calls are TRBV9 and TRBJ1-2; a weak D match, TRBD1 (5 bases). The CDR3 has 13 residues. Trimming took off 0 bases at V and 10 bases at J, with 13 bases between the two ends. CDR1 and CDR2 from the germline V gene are SGDLS and YYNGEE. The DNA of the CDR3 is TGTGCCAGCAGCGTAGTACAGGCGGGGGACTACACCTTC. Protein sequence: CASSVVQAGDYTF.

This clone was counted a few times. The chain is built from TRBV19 and TRBJ2-2; D is perhaps TRBD1 or TRBD2 (5 bases each). This CDR3 has 18 amino acids. Germline CDR1 is LNHDA and CDR2 is SQIVND (reference sequence). V gave up 4 bases and J gave up 0 bases, with 18 bases separating them. This CDR3 is CASSSQGVRVTNTGELFF. CDR3 nucleotides: TGTGCCAGTAGTAGCCAGGGAGTTAGGGTAACGAACACCGGGGAGCTGTTTTTT.

The rearrangement links TRBV5-1 to TRBJ1-3; D possibly corresponds to TRBD1 (5 bases). Trimming stripped 5 bases from V and 0 bases from J, with 12 bases between. This CDR3 contains 15 residues. Germline values: CDR1 SGHRS, CDR2 YFSETQ. As DNA, the CDR3 is TGCGCCAGCAGGAAGGAAGGGGCCTCTGGAAACACCATATATTTT. Its protein is CASRKEGASGNTIYF. The full variable domain, in which reference TRBV5-1 and TRBJ1-3 provide the parts outside the CDR3, is KAGVTQTPRYLIKTRGQQVTLSCSPISGHRSVSWYQQTPGQGLQFLFEYFSETQRNKGNFPGRFSGRQFSNSRSEMNVSTLELGDSALYLCASRKEGASGNTIYFGEGSWLTVV.